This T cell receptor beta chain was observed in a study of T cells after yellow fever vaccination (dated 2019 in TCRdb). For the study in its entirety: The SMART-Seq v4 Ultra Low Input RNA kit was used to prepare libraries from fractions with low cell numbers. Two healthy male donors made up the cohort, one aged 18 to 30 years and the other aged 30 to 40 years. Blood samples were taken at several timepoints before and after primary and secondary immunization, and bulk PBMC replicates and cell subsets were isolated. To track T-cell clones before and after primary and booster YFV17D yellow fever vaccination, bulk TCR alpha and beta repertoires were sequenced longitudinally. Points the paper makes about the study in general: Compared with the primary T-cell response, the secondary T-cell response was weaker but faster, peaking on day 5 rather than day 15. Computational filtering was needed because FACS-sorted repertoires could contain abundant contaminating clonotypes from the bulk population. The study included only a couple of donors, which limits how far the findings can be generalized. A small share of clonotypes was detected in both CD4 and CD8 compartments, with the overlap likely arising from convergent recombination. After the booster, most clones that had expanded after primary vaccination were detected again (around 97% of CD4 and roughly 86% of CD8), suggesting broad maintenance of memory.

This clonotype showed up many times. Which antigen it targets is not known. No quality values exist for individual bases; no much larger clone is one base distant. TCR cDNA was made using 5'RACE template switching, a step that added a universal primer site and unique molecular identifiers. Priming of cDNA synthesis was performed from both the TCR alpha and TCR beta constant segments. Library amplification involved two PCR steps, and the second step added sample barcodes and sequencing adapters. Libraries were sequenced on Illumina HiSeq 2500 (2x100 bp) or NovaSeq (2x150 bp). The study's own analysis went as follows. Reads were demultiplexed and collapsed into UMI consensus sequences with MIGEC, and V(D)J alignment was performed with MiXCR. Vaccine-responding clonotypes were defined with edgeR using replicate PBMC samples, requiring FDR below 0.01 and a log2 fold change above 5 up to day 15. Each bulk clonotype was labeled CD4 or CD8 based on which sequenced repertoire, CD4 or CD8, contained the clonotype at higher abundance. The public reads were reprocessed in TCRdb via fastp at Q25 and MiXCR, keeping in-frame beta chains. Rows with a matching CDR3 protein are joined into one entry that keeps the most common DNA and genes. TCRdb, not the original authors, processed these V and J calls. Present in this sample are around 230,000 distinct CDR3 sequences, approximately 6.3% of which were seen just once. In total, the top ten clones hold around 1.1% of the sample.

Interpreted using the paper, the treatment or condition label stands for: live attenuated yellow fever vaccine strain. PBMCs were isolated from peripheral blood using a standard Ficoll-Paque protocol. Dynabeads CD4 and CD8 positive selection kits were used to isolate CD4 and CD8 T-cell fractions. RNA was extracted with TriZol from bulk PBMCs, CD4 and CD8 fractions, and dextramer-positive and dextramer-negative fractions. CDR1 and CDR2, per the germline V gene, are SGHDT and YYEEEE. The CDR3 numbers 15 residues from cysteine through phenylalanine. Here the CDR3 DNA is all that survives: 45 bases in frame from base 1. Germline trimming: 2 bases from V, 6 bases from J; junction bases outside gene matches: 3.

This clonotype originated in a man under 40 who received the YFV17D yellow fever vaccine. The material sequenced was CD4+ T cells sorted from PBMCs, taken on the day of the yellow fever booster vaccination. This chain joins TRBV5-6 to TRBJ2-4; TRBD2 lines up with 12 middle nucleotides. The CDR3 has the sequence CASSFQGLAGNIQYF. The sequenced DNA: TGTGCCAGCAGCTTCCAGGGACTAGCGGGAAACATTCAGTACTTC.